These T cell receptor beta chains were read from a single sample in a study of blood T cell repertoires in COVID-19. TCRdb keeps only in-frame clones here, not all; method: immunoSEQ multiplex PCR. Seen here are about 190,000 clones, approximately 79% observed once, and the top ten hold roughly 14%. Input material: peripheral blood. The receptors stem from a man aged 25 to 45 with active or convalescent COVID-19. Both conserved end residues are part of each CDR3. Each record gives: J gene, V gene, D gene, clone size, CDR3 DNA, CDR3 protein. The D gene is left open where the match is weak. Rows give clone size only sometimes, using once, few, many, or a class for an expanded clone.

J: TRBJ1-1; V: TRBV19; D: TRBD1; size: NA; DNA: TGTGCCAGTAGTAAGAGAGGACAGGGAGGTTTGGTCGCTTTCTTT; CDR3: CASSKRGQGGLVAFF
J: TRBJ1-2; V: TRBV24-1; D: NA; size: NA; DNA: TGTGCCACCAGTGACCCAACAGGAAGCTATGGCTACACCTTC; CDR3: CATSDPTGSYGYTF
J: TRBJ1-5; V: TRBV2; D: NA; size: NA; DNA: TGTGCCAGTCGACAGGCAGGCAATCAGCCCCAGCATTTT; CDR3: CASRQAGNQPQHF
J: TRBJ1-1; V: TRBV30; D: NA; size: NA; DNA: TGTGCCTGGACCACCGGAGGGGTTGGCACAGAAGCTTTCTTT; CDR3: CAWTTGGVGTEAFF
J: TRBJ2-1; V: TRBV5-1; D: NA; size: NA; DNA: TGCGCCAGCAGCTTGGTACCGGGAGTCGATGAGCAGTTCTTC; CDR3: CASSLVPGVDEQFF
J: TRBJ2-1; V: TRBV6-5; D: TRBD2; size: few; DNA: TGTGCCAGCCGAGGTCTAGCGGGCCAGGAGCAGTTCTTC; CDR3: CASRGLAGQEQFF
J: TRBJ2-3; V: TRBV6-4; D: TRBD2; size: NA; DNA: TGTGCCAGCAGTGCCGCGGGAGATGAAGATACGCAGTATTTT; CDR3: CASSAAGDEDTQYF
J: TRBJ2-5; V: TRBV6-5; D: NA; size: NA; DNA: TGTGCCAGCAGTCCATCCGGAGAGACCCAGTACTTC; CDR3: CASSPSGETQYF
J: TRBJ1-2; V: TRBV5-8; D: TRBD1; size: NA; DNA: TGTGCCAGCGCGGGACAGGGGGCGGTTGGCTACACCTTC; CDR3: CASAGQGAVGYTF
J: TRBJ1-2; V: TRBV6-5; D: NA; size: NA; DNA: NA; CDR3: CASSSSTRNYGYTF
J: TRBJ1-5; V: TRBV12-3/TRBV12-4; D: NA; size: NA; DNA: TGTGCCAGCAGTTCCACGGTGAATCAGCCCCAGCATTTT; CDR3: CASSSTVNQPQHF
J: TRBJ2-1; V: TRBV24-1; D: TRBD2; size: NA; DNA: TGTGCCACTGCCCCGGGACTAGCGGTCTATGAGCAGTTCTTC; CDR3: CATAPGLAVYEQFF
J: TRBJ2-3; V: TRBV3-1/TRBV3-2; D: NA; size: few; DNA: TGTGCCAGCAGCCAAGCCACGGGACTCGTCACAGATACGCAGTATTTT; CDR3: CASSQATGLVTDTQYF
J: TRBJ1-6; V: TRBV28; D: TRBD1; size: once; DNA: TGTGCCACCACGGACGGGGACAGGGGGTATAATTCACCCCTCCACTTT; CDR3: CATTDGDRGYNSPLHF
J: TRBJ1-1; V: TRBV5-1; D: NA; size: NA; DNA: TGCGCCAGCAGCTGGAGGGAGAAGAACACTGAAGCTTTCTTT; CDR3: CASSWREKNTEAFF
J: TRBJ2-6; V: TRBV28; D: NA; size: NA; DNA: TGTGCCAGCACTATAGGGGGAAGGGCCAACGTCCTGACTTTC; CDR3: CASTIGGRANVLTF
J: TRBJ2-5; V: TRBV24-1; D: NA; size: NA; DNA: TGTGCCACCAGTGACCCAACAGGGGGGACTAATAAAGAAGAGACCCAGTACTTC; CDR3: CATSDPTGGTNKEETQYF
J: TRBJ1-2; V: TRBV30; D: TRBD1; size: few; DNA: TGTGCCTGGAGGATGACAGGGGGAGAATCTCGCTACACCTTC; CDR3: CAWRMTGGESRYTF
J: TRBJ2-3; V: TRBV6-4; D: NA; size: NA; DNA: TGTGCCAGCAGTGAGCGGGCTAGCACAGATACGCAGTATTTT; CDR3: CASSERASTDTQYF
J: TRBJ1-2; V: TRBV28; D: TRBD1; size: NA; DNA: TGTGCCAGCAGTCTTGGGGACAGGGCCTATGGCTACACCTTC; CDR3: CASSLGDRAYGYTF
J: TRBJ2-1; V: TRBV7-9; D: TRBD2; size: few; DNA: TGTGCCAGCAGCTTACTCGCGGGAGGGTCCCACAATGAGCAGTTCTTC; CDR3: CASSLLAGGSHNEQFF
J: TRBJ2-3; V: TRBV5-1; D: TRBD2; size: NA; DNA: TGCGCCAGCAGTCTGGGACTAGCGGGGGAGTCGACTCGAGATACGCAGTATTTT; CDR3: CASSLGLAGESTRDTQYF
J: TRBJ2-3; V: TRBV6-5; D: NA; size: once; DNA: TGTGCCAGCAGTTCGAGCACAGATACGCAGTATTTT; CDR3: CASSSSTDTQYF
J: TRBJ2-5; V: TRBV6-5; D: NA; size: NA; DNA: TGTGCCAGCAGGGTCCTAGGAGAGACCCAGTACTTC; CDR3: CASRVLGETQYF
J: TRBJ2-1; V: TRBV19; D: NA; size: NA; DNA: TGTGCCAGTAGTATAGATAGCGCCCTGCTCAATGAGCAGTTCTTC; CDR3: CASSIDSALLNEQFF
J: TRBJ2-7; V: TRBV19; D: TRBD2; size: NA; DNA: TGTGCCAGTAGTATCATAATAGCGGGAGATTCCTACGAGCAGTACTTC; CDR3: CASSIIIAGDSYEQYF